This T cell receptor beta chain was identified during a study of blood T cell repertoires in COVID-19. As for the study in general: Sites in the United States, Italy and Spain provided acute and convalescent COVID-19 samples. From T cells, B-cell-depleted T cells, or PBMCs came the material, which was cDNA or gDNA.

The authors' processing: Cell counts per sample came from amplifying reference gene primers. The data were produced by immunoSEQ multiplex PCR, yet TCRdb's version contains in-frame clones alone and is incomplete. That table gives V, J and clone size, and the DNA gave D and trimming. The sample lists some 150,000 clones, approximately 86% occurring once. There are 13 residues in the CDR3. V lost 4 bases to trimming and J lost 4 bases, with 10 bases between them. CDR1 is LGHDT and CDR2 is YNNKEL in the germline V gene (reference sequence). The sequence came from an older woman who had recovered from COVID-19. The chain carries TRBV3-1 (or the pseudogene TRBV3-2) and TRBJ1-2, with TRBD1 as a possible D gene (6 bases). Sample: peripheral blood. The chain's CDR3 is CASSPQGIYGYTF. In DNA form, the CDR3 reads TGTGCCAGCAGCCCCCAGGGGATCTATGGCTACACCTTC.